Included here is one T cell receptor beta chain sequence, with context. This sample was taken from a study of cytomegalovirus exposure and HLA in healthy donors. Germline V gene sequence: CDR1 SNHLY, CDR2 FYNNEI. The CDR3 sequence is 14 residues long. Trimming removed 6 bases from V and 8 bases from J, with 17 bases in between. This PCR relied on a set of 60 Vbeta primers and 13 Jbeta primers. Repertoires were generated with immunoSEQ multiplex PCR, while TCRdb's copy carries only in-frame clones and drops some. The sample records approximately 85,000 clones, 80% being singletons. The sequence derives from a man aged 25 to 40 in good health and CMV-seronegative. The sequencing sample was made of PBMCs. The V and J genes are TRBV2 and TRBJ2-4, with D perhaps matching TRBD1 (6 bases). The CDR3 region has the DNA TGTGCCAGCAGACCCCCCTGGGGGCGAGACATTCAGTACTTC. The encoded protein is CASRPPWGRDIQYF.